This entry is about one T cell receptor (beta chain). The data originate from a study of blood T cell repertoires in COVID-19. Overall study context: Both acute and convalescent COVID-19 samples were obtained from the United States, Italy and Spain. T cells, B-cell-depleted T cells, or PBMCs provided the cDNA or gDNA that served as material.

Profiled with immunoSEQ multiplex PCR; TCRdb holds only in-frame clones, not every one. The sample shows about 140,000 clones, roughly 80% of them seen only once. V shed 1 base and J 5 bases; nucleotides not matched to a gene: 10. The CDR3 consists of 16 residues. Germline CDR1 MGHDK, CDR2 SYGVNS. The source is a man aged 65-85 years who had recovered from COVID-19. The genes are TRBV25-1 and TRBJ2-5; 7 nucleotides match TRBD2. The sample consisted of peripheral blood. The DNA for the CDR3 is TGTGCCAGCAGTGAATTTGGCAGGGAGGGGTCCGAGACCCAGTACTTC. This translates into CASSEFGREGSETQYF.